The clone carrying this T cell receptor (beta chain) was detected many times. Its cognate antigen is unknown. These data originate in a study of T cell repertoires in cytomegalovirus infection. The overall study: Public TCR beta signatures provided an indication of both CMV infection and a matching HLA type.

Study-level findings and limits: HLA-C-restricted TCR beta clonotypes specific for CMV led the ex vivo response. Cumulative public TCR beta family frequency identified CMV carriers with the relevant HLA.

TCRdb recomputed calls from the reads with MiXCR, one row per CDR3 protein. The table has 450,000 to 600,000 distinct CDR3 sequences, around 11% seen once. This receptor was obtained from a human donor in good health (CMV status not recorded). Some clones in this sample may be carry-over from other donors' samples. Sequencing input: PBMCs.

The CDR3 protein is CASRLAGGNTGELFF. CDR3 coding DNA: TGTGCCAGCAGATTAGCGGGGGGCAACACCGGGGAGCTGTTTTTT. This chain uses TRBV6-2 or TRBV6-3 with TRBJ2-2; 10 bases map to TRBD2. This CDR3 spans 15 amino acids. Per the germline V gene, CDR1 is MNHEY and CDR2 is SVGEGT. Unmatched junction bases numbered 3, after V lost 6 bases and J lost 2 bases.